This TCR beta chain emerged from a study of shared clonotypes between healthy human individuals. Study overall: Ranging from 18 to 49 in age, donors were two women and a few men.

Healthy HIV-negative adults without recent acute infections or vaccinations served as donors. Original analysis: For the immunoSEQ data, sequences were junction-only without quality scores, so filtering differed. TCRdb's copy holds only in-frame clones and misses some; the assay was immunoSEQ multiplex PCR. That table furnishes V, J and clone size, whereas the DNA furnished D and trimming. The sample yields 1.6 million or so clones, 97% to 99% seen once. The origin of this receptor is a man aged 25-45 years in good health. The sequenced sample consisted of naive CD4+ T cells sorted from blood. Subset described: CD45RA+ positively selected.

The CDR3 loop reads CSVRQSYEQYF. The CDR3 nucleotides read TGCAGCGTTAGGCAGTCCTACGAGCAGTACTTC. This chain joins TRBV29-1 and TRBJ2-7; D unclear. CDR1 is SQVTM and CDR2 is ANQGSEA in the germline V gene. The CDR3 covers 11 residues. Trimming cost V 5 bases and J 1 base, with 6 bases left between them.